The rows below give T cell receptor beta chains drawn from one sample of a study of T cells in localized non-small cell lung cancer. The table came from immunoSEQ multiplex PCR; TCRdb's copy has only in-frame clones and leaves some out. The table includes about 59,000 clones, approximately 90% detected once. The specimen comprised peripheral blood, sampled before any cancer treatment. The receptors here all came from a man aged 40 to 75 with stage I squamous cell lung carcinoma. Both conserved end residues are part of each CDR3. The D gene is left open where the match is weak. Where a row states a size, it is once, few, many or the class of an expanded clone; other rows omit it.

>.|TRBJ2-7|TRBV6-5|.
CASSSSYSGGPYEQYF
TGTGCCAGCAGTTCTAGCTATTCAGGCGGCCCCTACGAGCAGTACTTC
>TRBD2|TRBJ2-7|TRBV19|.
CASRPTSGRNSYERYF
TGTGCCAGTAGACCGACTAGCGGGAGGAACTCCTACGAGCGGTACTTC
>TRBD2|TRBJ2-5|TRBV4-1|.
CASSHSGTSGRAETQYF
TGCGCCAGCAGCCACTCCGGGACTAGCGGGAGAGCGGAGACCCAGTACTTC
>.|TRBJ2-3|TRBV27|.
CASRRTPSTDTQYF
TGTGCCAGCAGGAGGACACCGAGCACAGATACGCAGTATTTT
>.|TRBJ2-7|TRBV27|.
CASSFRGGQGFEQYF
TGTGCCAGCAGTTTTAGGGGCGGCCAGGGTTTCGAGCAGTACTTC
>.|TRBJ1-3|TRBV6-6|.
CASSYGRGPGNTIYF
TGTGCCAGCAGTTACGGAAGAGGGCCTGGAAACACCATATATTTT
>.|TRBJ2-1|TRBV4-3|.
CASSQSRHNEQFF
TGCGCCAGCAGCCAAAGTCGACACAATGAGCAGTTCTTC
>.|TRBJ2-3|TRBV6-5|.
CASSLQGTDTQYF
TGTGCCAGCAGTTTACAGGGAACAGATACGCAGTATTTT
>.|TRBJ2-7|TRBV30|.
CAWGPLGAGFYEQYF
TGTGCCTGGGGCCCCTTAGGGGCAGGGTTTTACGAGCAGTACTTC
>.|TRBJ1-4|TRBV5-6|.
CASSKRGHNEKLFF
TGTGCCAGCAGCAAGAGGGGTCATAATGAAAAACTGTTTTTT
>.|TRBJ1-1|TRBV5-8|.
CASSLSRGYTEAFF
TGTGCCAGCAGCTTATCCCGGGGATACACTGAAGCTTTCTTT
>.|TRBJ1-2|TRBV7-2|.
CASSFRRTNYGYTF
TGTGCCAGCAGCTTCAGGAGAACTAACTATGGCTACACCTTC
>TRBD1|TRBJ1-5|TRBV5-1|.
CASSLQGADQPQHF
TGCGCCAGCAGCTTGCAGGGGGCCGATCAGCCCCAGCATTTT
>TRBD1|TRBJ2-4|TRBV6-4|once
CASSGPGTGQSNIQYF
TGTGCCAGCAGTGGCCCTGGGACAGGGCAATCAAACATTCAGTACTTC